This T cell receptor beta chain came from a study of early T cells in non-severe SARS-CoV-2 infection (dated by TCRdb to the early 2020s). For the study in its entirety: TCR sequencing used bulk RNA from unsorted whole blood, so alpha and beta chains could not be paired. General study outcomes and caveats: VDJdb matching was skewed toward anti-spike CD8 responses and likely underestimated virus-specific expansions, missing private and CD4 specificities.

Library construction relied on 5' RACE. The instrument given in TCRdb is NextSeq 500. To correct for sequencing error and PCR bias, the TCR library protocol tagged individual cDNA molecules with unique molecular identifiers. Both TCR alpha and beta chains were sequenced, and tight co-correlation was observed between alpha and beta sequence abundances in each sample. Turning to the authors' computational methods: Decombinator V4 was used to annotate the V gene, J gene and CDR3 of the TCR sequences. Expanded TCRs were defined as changing significantly between any two time points under a Poisson model with p below 0.0001. Abundances of TCRs were expressed as counts per million after normalisation to the total number of TCRs sequenced in each sample. TRAV1-2 paired with TRAJ12, TRAJ20 or TRAJ33 defined MAIT TCRs, while TRAV10 paired with TRAJ18 defined iNKT TCRs. VDJdb, accessed on 1 November 2021, was searched for TCRs annotated for CMV, EBV and SARS-CoV-2, and TCRs annotated for more than one antigen were excluded. Using fastp at Q25 and MiXCR, TCRdb reprocessed the public reads and kept productive beta chains. Rows are unified per CDR3 protein, each entry keeping the most common DNA and genes. The authors' filters were not applied to this entry. Recorded for this sample are over 60,000 distinct CDR3 sequences; 10% of them occurred a single time. The biggest ten clones account for 7.6% of the sample.

The study was a case-control design nested within a healthcare worker cohort in London, UK, with weekly nasopharyngeal swab PCR tests and blood sampling. Healthcare workers were recruited during the week of the UK lockdown, between 23 and 31 March 2020, and followed weekly for up to roughly 15 weeks. From cysteine to phenylalanine, the CDR3 is 12 amino acids long. Of the read, only the CDR3 DNA is kept; its 36 bases are in frame from base 1. The germline ends are 1 base apart after V is trimmed by 2 bases and J by 0 bases. According to the germline V gene, CDR1 reads WSHSY and CDR2 reads SAAADI. A note on this clonotype: It has no known antigen specificity. Per-nucleotide qualities are absent, and no much larger clonotype sits a single base away.

This sequence uses TRBV10-2 and TRBJ1-1; the D gene assignment is ambiguous. The source was whole blood, collected at baseline. The clonotype comes from an adult who was a healthcare worker with PCR-confirmed SARS-CoV-2 infection or an uninfected control (not recorded which). The DNA reads as follows: TGCGCCAGCAGTGAGATGAACACTGAAGCTTTCTTT. It specifies CASSEMNTEAFF.